This entry describes one T cell receptor (beta chain). V was pared by 6 bases and J by 7 bases, with 14 bases of the junction left unmatched. The CDR3 covers 15 residues. Germline CDR1 is LNHDA and CDR2 is SQIVND (reference sequence). The data were obtained in a study of radiotherapy plus CTLA-4 blockade in lung cancer. The repertoire was sequenced with immunoSEQ multiplex PCR; TCRdb's copy has only in-frame clones and lacks some. The table records roughly 110,000 clones, around 85% of them present only once. This clonotype originated in a human donor with non-small cell lung cancer that progressed on radiotherapy plus ipilimumab. Some clones in this sample may be carry-over from other donors' samples. The chain employs TRBV19 and TRBJ1-2; 7 bases line up with TRBD1. Material: peripheral blood, obtained from a patient treated with radiotherapy plus ipilimumab. Here the CDR3 DNA reads TGTGCCAGTAGAGGAGAGGCGGGACAGTTTGGTGGCTACACCTTC. Protein: CASRGEAGQFGGYTF.